The next 18 T cell receptor beta chains were all read from a single sample in a study of cytomegalovirus exposure and HLA in healthy donors. PCR amplification relied on 60 Vbeta primers (plus 13 Jbeta primers). Profiling relied on immunoSEQ multiplex PCR, and the TCRdb table lists in-frame clones only, not all of them. The table lists around 50,000 clones, around 82% of them singletons, with 8% to 8.5% in the top ten. The sample was PBMCs. These receptors were collected from a man aged 25-40 years in good health and CMV-seropositive.

The chain has TRBV30 and TRBJ2-1, with TRBD1 as a possible D gene (6 bases). Deletions cut 5 bases from V and 0 bases from J, with 14 bases between. The CDR3 extends over 15 amino acids. Germline V gene data show CDR1 as GTSNPN and CDR2 as SVGIG (reference sequence). The chain's CDR3 is CAWFSEGGSYNEQFF. In DNA form, the CDR3 reads TGTGCCTGGTTTTCCGAAGGGGGCTCCTACAATGAGCAGTTCTTC. Variable domain in full (rest from reference TRBV30 and TRBJ2-1): SQTIHQWPATLVQPVGSPLSLECTVEGTSNPNLYWYRQAAGRGLQLLFYSVGIGQISSEVPQNLSASRPQDRQFILSSKKLLLSDSGFYLCAWFSEGGSYNEQFFGPGTRLTVL.

This chain links TRBV5-6 with TRBJ1-1; D remains ambiguous. V was pared by 0 bases and J by 7 bases, with 7 bases between. Germline-derived CDR1 and CDR2 are SGHDT and YYEEEE. The CDR3 loop spans 12 amino acids. CDR3 loop: CASSLAQDEAFF. DNA for the CDR3: TGTGCCAGCAGCTTGGCGCAGGATGAAGCTTTCTTT.

Comment on this clone: Different DNA sequences within this sample yield the same CDR3. For the CDR3, the DNA is TGTGCCAGTAGTTCCCAAGCGGGAGAAAACAATGAGCAGTTCTTC. Translating gives CASSSQAGENNEQFF. The chain couples TRBV19 to TRBJ2-1, with 8 bases that match TRBD2. Losses at the gene ends were 5 bases for V and 5 bases for J; bases not matched to a gene: 8. CDR3 length equals 15 residues. Germline V gives CDR1 LNHDA, CDR2 SQIVND (reference sequence).

The chain employs TRBV4-1 and TRBJ1-1; D gene unclear. V gave up 4 bases and J gave up 4 bases, with 22 bases separating them. Germline CDR1 MGHRA, CDR2 YSYEKL. There are 17 residues in the CDR3. In DNA, the CDR3 is TGCGCCAGCAGCCCCCATTTATTGATATTCAGGCCCACTGAAGCTTTCTTT. This codes for CASSPHLLIFRPTEAFF.

This rearrangement joins TRBV4-2 to TRBJ2-5, with no clear D. There are 13 residues in the CDR3. Germline V lookup: CDR1 LGHNA, CDR2 YNFKEQ. V was cut by 2 bases and J by 2 bases, with 6 bases left in between. The CDR3 reads CASSQTTQETQYF. The CDR3 DNA is TGTGCCAGCAGCCAAACTACACAAGAGACCCAGTACTTC.

The chain employs TRBV6-1 and TRBJ1-1; no clear D. V was trimmed by 11 bases and J by 7 bases, leaving 11 bases between them. The V gene's germline CDR1 is MNHNS and CDR2 SASEGT. This CDR3 contains 10 residues. Here the CDR3 reads CASWAVEAFF. The CDR3 DNA is TGTGCCTCTTGGGCAGTTGAAGCTTTCTTT.

The J gene is TRBJ2-2, the V gene TRBV7-9; TRBD2 matches at 8 bases. V shed 8 bases and J 5 bases; nucleotides not matched to a gene: 4. This CDR3 is 13 amino acids long. CDR1 is SEHNR, CDR2 FQNEAQ, per germline (reference sequence). This CDR3 reads CASPRGGTGELFF. The CDR3 DNA follows: TGTGCCAGCCCCCGCGGGGGGACCGGGGAGCTGTTTTTT.

The rearrangement uses TRBV9 and TRBJ2-7, with a weak D call TRBD2 (5 bases). The V gene's germline CDR1 is SGDLS and CDR2 YYNGEE. V gave up 4 bases and J gave up 3 bases, with 14 bases separating them. This CDR3 comprises 14 residues. This CDR3 is CASSPEGRFYEQYF. The CDR3 nucleotides are TGTGCCAGCAGCCCAGAGGGCCGGTTCTACGAGCAGTACTTC.

The V gene is TRBV9, the J gene TRBJ1-2; 10 bases align to TRBD1. This CDR3 has 15 residues. V dropped 3 bases and J dropped 4; count of bases not matched to a gene: 6. CDR1 and CDR2 (germline): SGDLS, YYNGEE. DNA for the CDR3: TGTGCCAGCAGCGGGCAGACAGGGGGCATCTATGGCTACACCTTC. It encodes CASSGQTGGIYGYTF.

This chain connects TRBV11-2 to TRBJ2-1, with 8 bases fitting TRBD2. The CDR3 consists of 17 residues. With V trimmed by 4 bases and J by 3 bases, 11 bases remained unmatched. The germline gives CDR1 SGHAT, CDR2 FQNNGV. The CDR3 is CASSSRRLATVYNEQFF. The CDR3 DNA is TGTGCCAGCAGCTCTAGAAGACTAGCGACAGTCTACAATGAGCAGTTCTTC.

The genes are TRBV5-4 and TRBJ2-2, with D possibly being TRBD2 (5 bases). The CDR3 consists of 15 residues. Germline assignment: CDR1 SGHNT and CDR2 YYREEE (reference sequence). Trimming left V 0 bases short and J 3 bases short, with 9 bases between. This CDR3 reads CASSLAGRDTGELFF. For the CDR3, the DNA is TGTGCCAGCAGCTTGGCGGGAAGAGACACCGGGGAGCTGTTTTTT. Complete variable domain (other parts from reference TRBV5-4 and TRBJ2-2): ETGVTQSPTHLIKTRGQQVTLRCSSQSGHNTVSWYQQALGQGPQFIFQYYREEENGRGNFPPRFSGLQFPNYSSELNVNALELDDSALYLCASSLAGRDTGELFFGEGSRLTVL.

This clone was recorded only once. V usage is TRBV2 and J usage is TRBJ2-5, with D perhaps TRBD1 (6 bases). The closer fit of TRBJ2-7 to the DNA end suggests the J call may be wrong. CDR1 SNHLY and CDR2 FYNNEI come from the germline V gene. This CDR3 contains 14 residues. The CDR3 region has the DNA TGTGCCAGCATGGAATACGGACAGACCTACGAGCAGTACTTC. Its protein product is CASMEYGQTYEQYF.

The chain links TRBV2 to TRBJ1-3; TRBD1 matches at 7 bases. From germline, CDR1 is SNHLY and CDR2 FYNNEI. CDR3 length: 15 amino acids. V lost 7 bases to trimming and J lost 3 bases; unmatched junction nucleotides: 9. This CDR3 reads CASKRGGDRGNTIYF. CDR3 DNA sequence: TGTGCCAGCAAGAGAGGGGGCGATCGTGGAAACACCATATATTTT. Together with reference TRBV2 and TRBJ1-3, the CDR3 gives the full variable domain: EPEVTQTPSHQVTQMGQEVILRCVPISNHLYFYWYRQILGQKVEFLVSFYNNEISEKSEIFDDQFSVERPDGSNFTLKIRSTKLEDSAMYFCASKRGGDRGNTIYFGEGSWLTVV.

This clone was counted between two and nine times. The chain couples TRBV2 to TRBJ2-7, with D maybe TRBD1 (6 bases). This CDR3 is built from 13 residues. Per germline, CDR1 SNHLY and CDR2 FYNNEI. The V end lost 4 bases, the J end lost 3 bases, and 10 bases lay between the germline ends. The CDR3 DNA reads TGTGCCAGCAGTGGCGGCAGGGGCTACGAGCAGTACTTC. It codes for CASSGGRGYEQYF.

V usage is TRBV10-2 and J usage is TRBJ2-3; perhaps TRBD1 as D (5 bases). The germline V gene has CDR1 WSHSY and CDR2 SAAADI. Trimming stripped 6 bases from V and 4 bases from J, with 11 bases between. The CDR3 length is 13 residues. The CDR3 DNA reads TGCGCCAGCAGGGGCCAGGGTGCAGATACGCAGTATTTT. Translated, it gives CASRGQGADTQYF.

The chain combines TRBV29-1 with TRBJ2-3, with 7 bases matching TRBD2. The CDR3 spans 16 residues. V was clipped by 0 bases and J by 0 bases; unmatched bases: 6. Germline V lookup: CDR1 SQVTM, CDR2 ANQGSEA. The CDR3 nucleotides are TGCAGCGTTGAAGACCCCACTAGCGTTAGCACAGATACGCAGTATTTT. It encodes CSVEDPTSVSTDTQYF.

The chain carries TRBV6-5 and TRBJ2-5; TRBD1 matches at 9 bases. Germline V CDR1 and CDR2: MNHEY, SVGAGI. This CDR3 is 16 amino acids long. After removal of 4 bases from V and 5 bases from J, the junction contained 11 bases not matched to a gene. For the CDR3, the DNA is TGTGCCAGCAGTTCCCCAACAGGGGGCAAGGGGGAGACCCAGTACTTC. It yields the protein CASSSPTGGKGETQYF.

This sequence joins TRBV14 and TRBJ1-1; unclear D gene. Germline values: CDR1 SGHDN, CDR2 FVKESK. The length of the CDR3 is 13 residues. The V and J ends lost 5 bases and 1 base respectively, with 8 bases between them. CDR3 DNA sequence: TGTGCCAGCAGCGACGGGAGGAACACTGAAGCTTTCTTT. The encoded protein is CASSDGRNTEAFF.